These 5 T cell receptor beta chains were all obtained from the same sample, sequenced in a study of blood T cell repertoires in COVID-19. This table comes from immunoSEQ multiplex PCR, and its TCRdb copy is limited to in-frame clones, with some not included. The data hold about 71,000 clones, with 65% to 80% observed a single time. The sample was peripheral blood. Source of these receptors: a woman at least 80 years old with active or convalescent COVID-19.

The J gene is TRBJ2-1, the V gene TRBV11-2; TRBD2 agrees at 9 bases. The CDR3 sequence is 17 residues long. After removal of 5 bases from V and 6 bases from J, the junction contained 14 bases not matched to a gene. Germline V gives CDR1 SGHAT, CDR2 FQNNGV. The CDR3 loop reads CASSPLPGTSLSNEQFF. The CDR3, as DNA: TGTGCCAGCAGCCCGCTACCCGGGACTAGCTTATCCAATGAGCAGTTCTTC. Complete variable domain (other parts from reference TRBV11-2 and TRBJ2-1): EAGVAQSPRYKIIEKRQSVAFWCNPISGHATLYWYQQILGQGPKLLIQFQNNGVVDDSQLPKDRFSAERLKGVDSTLKIQPAKLEDSAVYLCASSPLPGTSLSNEQFFGPGTRLTVL.

The sample holds a few counts of this clone. V usage is TRBV11-2 and J usage is TRBJ2-2, with a weak D call TRBD2 (5 bases). Trimming pared 8 bases from V and 6 bases from J, leaving 16 bases between. The CDR3 length is 14 residues. Germline V CDR1 and CDR2: SGHAT, FQNNGV. The CDR3 region is CASYGLARAGELFF. CDR3 nucleotide sequence: TGTGCCAGCTACGGACTGGCTAGGGCCGGGGAGCTGTTTTTT. The variable domain in full, with the rest retrieved from reference TRBV11-2 and TRBJ2-2, is EAGVAQSPRYKIIEKRQSVAFWCNPISGHATLYWYQQILGQGPKLLIQFQNNGVVDDSQLPKDRFSAERLKGVDSTLKIQPAKLEDSAVYLCASYGLARAGELFFGEGSRLTVL.

The chain recombines TRBV4-3 with TRBJ2-7; 7 nucleotides agree with TRBD1. This CDR3 is built from 16 residues. From germline, CDR1 is LGHNA and CDR2 YSLEER. V lost 0 bases, J lost 0 bases, and 5 bases stayed unmatched. CDR3 loop: CASSQDLGDSSYEQYF. The DNA for the CDR3 is TGCGCCAGCAGCCAAGATTTGGGGGACAGCTCCTACGAGCAGTACTTC.

This clone has only a few counts. This sequence joins TRBV7-2 and TRBJ1-6, with unresolved D. From germline, CDR1 is SGHTA and CDR2 FQGNSA. Trimming removed 3 bases at V and 6 bases at J, with 18 bases between. The CDR3 sequence is 17 residues long. As DNA, the CDR3 is TGTGCCAGCAGCTTTTCCCAATACAGCCAGCCTAATTCACCCCTCCACTTT. Translation gives CASSFSQYSQPNSPLHF.

The chain links TRBV11-3 to TRBJ2-4; possibly TRBD2 for D (6 bases). The CDR3 runs 15 residues. Deletions cut 5 bases from V and 0 bases from J, with 11 bases between. CDR1 and CDR2 (germline): SGHNT, YENEEA. Here the CDR3 reads CASSPGGLAKNIQYF. The CDR3 nucleotides are TGTGCCAGCAGCCCTGGAGGGCTAGCCAAAAACATTCAGTACTTC.